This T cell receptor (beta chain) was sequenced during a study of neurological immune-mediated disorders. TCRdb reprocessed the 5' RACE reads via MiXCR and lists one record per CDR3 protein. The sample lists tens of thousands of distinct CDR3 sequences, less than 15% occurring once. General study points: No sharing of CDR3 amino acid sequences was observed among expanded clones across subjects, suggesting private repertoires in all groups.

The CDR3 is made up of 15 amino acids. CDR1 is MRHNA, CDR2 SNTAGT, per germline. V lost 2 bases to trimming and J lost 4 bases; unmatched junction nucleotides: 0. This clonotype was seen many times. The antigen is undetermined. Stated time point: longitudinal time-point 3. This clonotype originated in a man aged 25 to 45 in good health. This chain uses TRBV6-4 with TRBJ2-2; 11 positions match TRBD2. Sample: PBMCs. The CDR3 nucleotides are TGTGCCAGCAGTGACGGGACTAGCGGCACCGGGGAGCTGTTTTTT. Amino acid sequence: CASSDGTSGTGELFF.